Each of the 24 T cell receptor beta chains below was sequenced from the same sample in a study of cytomegalovirus exposure and HLA in healthy donors. 13 Jbeta primers and 60 Vbeta primers were used for the PCR. TCRdb's table, derived via immunoSEQ multiplex PCR, lists solely in-frame clones and lacks some. The listing records roughly 55,000 clones. Sequences were obtained from PBMCs. The receptors were sampled from a man aged 50 to 59 in good health and CMV-seropositive.

The V gene is TRBV5-5, the J gene TRBJ2-7, with D possibly matching TRBD2 (6 bases). Trimming cost V 3 bases and J 6 bases, with 16 bases left between them. The CDR3 has 14 amino acids. Germline loops: CDR1 SGHKS, CDR2 YYEKEE (reference sequence). Here the CDR3 reads CASSSYWGLGEQYF. For the CDR3, the DNA is TGTGCCAGCAGCTCCTATTGGGGACTCGGCGAGCAGTACTTC. Drawing the rest from reference TRBV5-5 and TRBJ2-7, the complete variable domain is DAGVTQSPTHLIKTRGQQVTLRCSPISGHKSVSWYQQVLGQGPQFIFQYYEKEERGRGNFPDRFSARQFPNYSSELNVNALLLGDSALYLCASSSYWGLGEQYFGPGTRLTVT.

The rearrangement links TRBV19 to TRBJ1-1, with 7 bases aligning to TRBD1. CDR1 is LNHDA and CDR2 is SQIVND in the germline V gene (reference sequence). CDR3 length: 15 residues. The junction had 5 bases not matched to a gene; V was cut back by 4 bases and J by 0 bases. The CDR3 sequence is CASSTITGVNTEAFF. In DNA form, the CDR3 reads TGTGCCAGTAGTACAATAACAGGGGTGAACACTGAAGCTTTCTTT.

A note on this clone: Other DNA sequences in the same sample also yield this CDR3. The genes are TRBV4-2 and TRBJ1-5; the D gene is possibly TRBD1 (6 bases). CDR3 length equals 16 residues. The germline V gene has CDR1 LGHNA and CDR2 YNFKEQ. Between the trimmed V and J ends, which lost 0 bases and 3 bases, there was a span of 12 bases. CDR3 amino acids: CASSQERGQVNQPQHF. The CDR3 DNA reads as TGTGCCAGCAGCCAAGAGCGGGGGCAGGTCAATCAGCCCCAGCATTTT.

This sequence joins TRBV19 and TRBJ2-5; possibly TRBD1 for D (6 bases). CDR1 and CDR2 (germline): LNHDA, SQIVND (reference sequence). The CDR3 extends over 12 amino acids. The ends were cut back, 3 bases at V and 5 bases at J, with 7 bases in the middle. The CDR3 loop is CASSITGETQYF. The DNA of the CDR3 is TGTGCCAGTAGTATCACAGGGGAGACCCAGTACTTC.

The chain links TRBV4-3 to TRBJ1-1; TRBD1 aligns across 8 bases. V shed 0 bases and J 5 bases; nucleotides not matched to a gene: 5. CDR1 is LGHNA, CDR2 YSLEER, per germline. This CDR3 spans 15 amino acids. The CDR3 is CASSQDRQGATEAFF. Here the CDR3 DNA reads TGCGCCAGCAGCCAAGATCGGCAGGGGGCAACTGAAGCTTTCTTT.

As DNA, the CDR3 is TGTGCCAGCAGCCAAGACCGACTGGGACAAAACACTGAAGCTTTCTTT. This gives the protein CASSQDRLGQNTEAFF. The chain has TRBV5-7 and TRBJ1-1; D is perhaps TRBD1 (6 bases). TRBV5-7 qualifies as an ORF whose function is uncertain. CDR3 length equals 16 residues. Trimming took off 4 bases at V and 2 bases at J, with 18 bases between the two ends.

The chain joins TRBV5-6 to TRBJ1-3; D not certain. This CDR3 region has 18 residues. V was cut by 1 base and J by 4 bases, with 21 bases left in between. Germline V gene data show CDR1 as SGHDT and CDR2 as YYEEEE. The CDR3 nucleotides read TGTGCCAGCAGCTTGTATTCAGGAGGTGCCGCCAGGGGAAACACCATATATTTT. Amino acid sequence: CASSLYSGGAARGNTIYF. The variable domain in full, completed from reference TRBV5-6 and TRBJ1-3, reads DAGVTQSPTHLIKTRGQQVTLRCSPKSGHDTVSWYQQALGQGPQFIFQYYEEEERQRGNFPDRFSGHQFPNYSSELNVNALLLGDSALYLCASSLYSGGAARGNTIYFGEGSWLTVV.

This chain connects TRBV4-1 to TRBJ2-3; 7 bases fit TRBD2. V dropped 3 bases and J dropped 2; count of bases not matched to a gene: 2. Germline assignment: CDR1 MGHRA and CDR2 YSYEKL. There are 14 residues in the CDR3. This CDR3 is CASSQGTTTDTQYF. CDR3 nucleotides: TGCGCCAGCAGCCAGGGGACTACCACAGATACGCAGTATTTT.

V gene TRBV19 combines with J gene TRBJ1-3; D ambiguous. The germline V gene encodes CDR1 LNHDA and CDR2 SQIVND (reference sequence). V shed 5 bases and J shed 2 bases, with 13 bases lying between them. The CDR3 consists of 15 residues. The DNA of the CDR3 is TGTGCCAGTAGTTTATCAGGCTCCGCTGGAAACACCATATATTTT. This translates into CASSLSGSAGNTIYF.

This chain joins TRBV30 and TRBJ1-6; D is perhaps TRBD1 (5 bases). This CDR3 contains 15 residues. Germline CDR1 is GTSNPN and CDR2 is SVGIG (reference sequence). Trimming pared 1 base from V and 7 bases from J, leaving 14 bases between. The DNA of the CDR3 is TGTGCCTGGAGTGCCCAGGGTGCCAGAAATTCACCCCTCCACTTT. It encodes CAWSAQGARNSPLHF.

V and J are TRBV9 and TRBJ2-3, with D tentatively TRBD2 (5 bases). The CDR3 is 14 amino acids. V dropped 3 bases and J dropped 5 bases, with 13 bases sitting between them. Germline values: CDR1 SGDLS, CDR2 YYNGEE. CDR3 coding DNA: TGTGCCAGCAGCGCTACTGGGAGTGGAGATACGCAGTATTTT. This sequence encodes CASSATGSGDTQYF.

The chain links TRBV6-5 to TRBJ1-6; possibly TRBD1 for D (6 bases). CDR1 and CDR2 from the germline V gene are MNHEY and SVGAGI. There are 14 residues in the CDR3. Trimming pared 2 bases from V and 6 bases from J, leaving 8 bases between. CDR3 amino acids: CASSYAGANSPLHF. The CDR3 region has the DNA TGTGCCAGCAGTTACGCAGGGGCTAATTCACCCCTCCACTTT.

This rearrangement joins TRBV4-2 to TRBJ2-7; 12 nucleotides line up with TRBD2. This CDR3 contains 17 residues. V was clipped by 0 bases and J by 1 base; unmatched bases: 4. Germline assignment: CDR1 LGHNA and CDR2 YNFKEQ. The CDR3 is CASSQEPLAGGSYEQYF. The CDR3 bases are TGTGCCAGCAGCCAAGAACCACTAGCGGGAGGTTCCTACGAGCAGTACTTC.

The chain carries TRBV10-1 and TRBJ1-2, with D possibly matching TRBD1 (5 bases). Germline V gives CDR1 WNHNN, CDR2 SYGVQD (reference sequence). The CDR3 consists of 15 residues. The germline V and J ends were trimmed by 0 bases and 2 bases, with 10 bases remaining between them. DNA for the CDR3: TGCGCCAGCAGTGAGTCCCAGGGCTTAAACTATGGCTACACCTTC. Translation gives CASSESQGLNYGYTF.

This rearrangement joins TRBV28 to TRBJ1-1; TRBD1 matches 8 bases. V gave up 3 bases and J gave up 8 bases; unmatched junction bases: 8. The CDR3 contains 14 residues. CDR1 is MDHEN, CDR2 SYDVKM, per germline. CDR3 in amino acids: CASSLSGGQGEAFF. CDR3 in DNA: TGTGCCAGCAGTTTGAGCGGTGGACAGGGAGAAGCTTTCTTT.

The rearrangement links TRBV6-5 to TRBJ1-2; D possibly corresponds to TRBD1 (5 bases). V was pared by 4 bases and J by 8 bases, with 14 bases between. Germline values: CDR1 MNHEY, CDR2 SVGAGI. The CDR3 length is 13 residues. In nucleotides, the CDR3 is TGTGCCAGCAGTTCCCAGGGCTTCGGGGGCTACACCTTC. Protein sequence: CASSSQGFGGYTF.

The CDR3 here is CASTGGSGIYNEQFF. CDR3 sequence (DNA): TGTGCCAGCACCGGGGGGAGCGGAATATACAATGAGCAGTTCTTC. The chain links TRBV5-6 to TRBJ2-1, with TRBD2 matching over 7 bases. There are 15 residues in the CDR3. Trimming at V came to 6 bases and at J to 4 bases, leaving 10 bases not matched to a gene. The germline V gene encodes CDR1 SGHDT and CDR2 YYEEEE.

The chain couples TRBV5-6 to TRBJ1-2, with 8 nucleotides matching TRBD1. Germline values: CDR1 SGHDT, CDR2 YYEEEE. Trimming took 4 bases from V and 5 from J; bases not matched to a gene: 13. The CDR3 runs 16 residues. This CDR3 is CASSRRGQGGGYGYTF. For the CDR3, the DNA is TGTGCCAGCAGCAGACGCGGACAGGGAGGCGGGTATGGCTACACCTTC.

CDR3 protein: CASSSVAGGPYNEQFF. The CDR3 DNA reads TGTGCCAGCAGCTCTGTAGCGGGAGGGCCCTACAATGAGCAGTTCTTC. The rearrangement links TRBV7-9 to TRBJ2-1, with 11 bases aligning to TRBD2. The V and J ends lost 4 bases and 2 bases, in that order; junction bases with no gene match: 4. Germline V gene data show CDR1 as SEHNR and CDR2 as FQNEAQ (reference sequence). The CDR3 runs 16 residues. Full variable domain (rest looked up from reference TRBV7-9 and TRBJ2-1): DTGVSQNPRHKITKRGQNVTFRCDPISEHNRLYWYRQTLGQGPEFLTYFQNEAQLEKSRLLSDRFSAERPKGSFSTLEIQRTEQGDSAMYLCASSSVAGGPYNEQFFGPGTRLTVL.

The chain joins TRBV5-1 to TRBJ2-7, with 8 bases that match TRBD1. Germline CDR1 and CDR2: SGHRS and YFSETQ. Trimming removed 0 bases from V and 1 base from J; junction bases left unmatched: 12. The CDR3 runs to 18 residues. CDR3 coding DNA: TGCGCCAGCAGCTTGGGGGACCTGCGGGGACAGGTGTCCTACGAGCAGTACTTC. The encoded protein is CASSLGDLRGQVSYEQYF.

This chain connects TRBV5-6 to TRBJ1-5; D possibly corresponds to TRBD1 (6 bases). The CDR3 is made up of 15 amino acids. The V and J ends lost 4 bases and 4 bases respectively, with 15 bases between them. Germline loops: CDR1 SGHDT, CDR2 YYEEEE. The CDR3 here is CASSPRAGVNQPQHF. CDR3 sequence (DNA): TGTGCCAGCAGCCCCCGTGCAGGGGTTAATCAGCCCCAGCATTTT.

This chain uses TRBV9 with TRBJ2-1; D not resolved. Germline CDR1 is SGDLS and CDR2 is YYNGEE. The CDR3 has 15 amino acids. Trimming took 0 bases from V and 1 from J, leaving 8 bases between them. The CDR3 spells CASSVGGKSYNEQFF. In DNA, the CDR3 is TGTGCCAGCAGCGTAGGAGGAAAATCCTACAATGAGCAGTTCTTC.

This chain connects TRBV28 to TRBJ2-3; 8 bases are a match to TRBD2. From germline, CDR1 is MDHEN and CDR2 SYDVKM. CDR3 size: 14 residues. V was clipped by 5 bases and J by 3 bases; unmatched bases: 4. The CDR3, as DNA: TGTGCCAGCAGTAAAAGCGGGGGAACAGATACGCAGTATTTT. This sequence encodes CASSKSGGTDTQYF.

The chain has TRBV30 and TRBJ1-1; no reliable D call. Germline V gene data show CDR1 as GTSNPN and CDR2 as SVGIG (reference sequence). The CDR3 covers 15 residues. V lost 0 bases and J 0 bases, leaving 11 bases between the germline ends. The CDR3: CAWSVNVVMNTEAFF. Written as DNA, the CDR3 is TGTGCCTGGAGTGTTAACGTAGTCATGAACACTGAAGCTTTCTTT.